The 31 T cell receptor beta chains reported below all come from one sample, sequenced in a study of shared clonotypes between healthy human individuals (dated by TCRdb to about 2020). Libraries were prepared through the immunoSEQ multiplex PCR assay. TCRdb stores this immuneACCESS table with in-frame sequences only. Part of the clones is absent; in the studies checked, under half of the shortfall reflects unresolved V genes, and no reason is known for the rest. Within this sample are approximately 2,300,000 clones, with 85% to 95% of them counted one time only. Roughly 0.34% of the sample is held by the ten biggest clonotypes. Sequencing was done on a sample of naive CD4+ T cells from PBMCs. The sample's cell subset or site label, in plain terms: CD45RA+ positively selected. These receptors originate from a man aged 18 to 35 in good health. Some clones in this sample may be carry-over from other donors' samples.

This chain connects TRBV27 to TRBJ2-7; 8 bases are shared with TRBD1. The V and J ends lost 2 bases and 7 bases, in that order; junction bases with no gene match: 4. CDR1 and CDR2 (germline): MNHEY, SMNVEV (reference sequence). This CDR3 has 13 residues. CDR3 protein: CASSLQGAREQYF. For the CDR3, the DNA is TGTGCCAGCAGTTTACAGGGGGCAAGGGAGCAGTACTTC.

CDR3 bases: TGTGCCAGCAGCCCCCGTGGGCGGCAAGCTAACTATGGCTACACCTTC. This encodes CASSPRGRQANYGYTF. The rearrangement links TRBV7-2 to TRBJ1-2; D unresolved. Per germline, CDR1 SGHTA and CDR2 FQGNSA. V was cut by 5 bases and J by 0 bases, with 16 bases left in between. The CDR3 is 16 amino acids. The variable domain in full, with the rest retrieved from reference TRBV7-2 and TRBJ1-2, is GAGVSQSPSNKVTEKGKDVELRCDPISGHTALYWYRQSLGQGLEFLIYFQGNSAPDKSGLPSDRFSAERTGGSVSTLTIQRTQQEDSAVYLCASSPRGRQANYGYTFGSGTRLTVV.

The chain couples TRBV6-5 to TRBJ1-4; TRBD1 might be the D (5 bases). V was cut by 6 bases and J by 8 bases, with 19 bases left in between. CDR1 is MNHEY, CDR2 SVGAGI, per germline. The CDR3 covers 15 residues. CDR3 bases: TGTGCCAGCAGCCTTAACAGGATGGAGGGGGAAAAACTGTTTTTT. Translated, it gives CASSLNRMEGEKLFF.

For this clone: Mismatch with germline at one junction end may stem from a read error. The chain recombines TRBV28 with TRBJ1-5; D gene unclear. The CDR3 length is 15 residues. In germline, CDR1 is MDHEN, CDR2 SYDVKM. CDR3 sequence reads: CASSLPGFGKQPQHF. DNA of the CDR3: TGTGCCAGCAGTTTACCGGGTTTTGGCAAACAGCCCCAGCATTTT.

The chain couples TRBV6-1 to TRBJ2-3, with D unresolved. Per the germline V gene, CDR1 is MNHNS and CDR2 is SASEGT. V was shortened by 0 bases and J by 5 bases, with 12 bases between the two germline ends. The CDR3 is 15 amino acids. Here the CDR3 DNA reads TGTGCCAGCAGTGAAGCGGTTCCAGCCGTAGATACGCAGTATTTT. Protein: CASSEAVPAVDTQYF.

Details on this clone: The same CDR3 also results from other DNA sequences found in this sample. The rearrangement uses TRBV30 and TRBJ1-5, with D maybe TRBD1 (5 bases). The CDR3 has 13 residues. Germline CDR1 GTSNPN, CDR2 SVGIG (reference sequence). V lost 0 bases and J lost 5, with 8 bases in between. CDR3 nucleotides: TGTGCCTGGAGTGTGGGGGGTGATCAGCCCCAGCATTTT. Translated: CAWSVGGDQPQHF.

V gene TRBV6-6 combines with J gene TRBJ1-1; D is undetermined. Germline V gene sequence: CDR1 MNHNY, CDR2 SVGAGI (reference sequence). Trimming shortened V by 10 bases and J by 8 bases, and 14 bases separated the two germline ends. The CDR3 consists of 11 residues. This chain's CDR3 is CAISEPPEAFF. The CDR3 DNA sequence: TGTGCCATCAGCGAGCCACCCGAAGCTTTCTTT.

The V gene is TRBV4-1, the J gene TRBJ2-3; D tentatively fits TRBD1 or TRBD2 (7 bases each). Trimming removed 4 bases at V and 4 bases at J, with 27 bases between. Germline assignment: CDR1 MGHRA and CDR2 YSYEKL. The CDR3 is 19 residues long. CDR3 DNA: TGCGCCAGCAGCCGGACGGCAGGGGGGCAGGGGGGGCCGGCAGATACGCAGTATTTT. It specifies CASSRTAGGQGGPADTQYF.

This chain links TRBV29-1 with TRBJ2-5, with D possibly TRBD1 on 5 matching bases. The CDR3 covers 13 residues. The V gene lost 3 bases and the J gene lost 4 bases, with 12 bases spanning the gap. Germline values: CDR1 SQVTM, CDR2 ANQGSEA. For the CDR3, the DNA is TGCAGCGTTGAGGGCAGGGTGGTAGAGACCCAGTACTTC. It encodes CSVEGRVVETQYF.

On this clone: This sample includes further DNA sequences coding for the same CDR3. The chain links TRBV18 to TRBJ2-5; D tentatively fits TRBD1 or TRBD2 (5 bases each). Trimming removed 3 bases from V and 4 bases from J, with 12 bases in between. CDR1 is KGHSH, CDR2 LQKENI, per germline. This CDR3 region has 14 residues. The CDR3 reads CASSPGTARETQYF. DNA for the CDR3: TGTGCCAGCTCACCTGGGACGGCGAGAGAGACCCAGTACTTC. Using reference TRBV18 and TRBJ2-5 for the parts outside the CDR3, the full variable domain is NAGVMQNPRHLVRRRGQEARLRCSPMKGHSHVYWYRQLPEEGLKFMVYLQKENIIDESGMPKERFSAEFPKEGPSILRIQQVVRGDSAAYFCASSPGTARETQYFGPGTRLLVL.

The chain couples TRBV6-1 to TRBJ1-2; TRBD1 aligns across 10 bases. Germline CDR1 and CDR2: MNHNS and SASEGT. The CDR3 extends over 15 amino acids. Trimming cost V 4 bases and J 8 bases; bases outside gene matches: 10. The CDR3 sequence: CASSGWTGGSSGYTF. The CDR3 DNA reads TGTGCCAGCAGTGGATGGACAGGGGGAAGTAGCGGCTACACCTTC.

V and J are TRBV11-3 and TRBJ2-7; D may be TRBD1 (5 bases). CDR1 and CDR2 from the germline V gene are SGHNT and YENEEA. Trimming removed 5 bases at V and 8 bases at J, with 19 bases between. This CDR3 has 14 residues. The DNA for the CDR3 is TGTGCCAGCAGCGTCGGGTCAGGGAACGGTCAGCAGTACTTC. It specifies CASSVGSGNGQQYF.

The chain couples TRBV10-1 to TRBJ1-2; no definite D call. CDR1 is WNHNN, CDR2 SYGVQD, per germline (reference sequence). This CDR3 comprises 14 residues. V was shortened by 9 bases and J by 4 bases, with 18 bases between the two germline ends. The CDR3 sequence: CARSLTWTCYGYTF. CDR3 bases: TGCGCCAGGAGCCTTACATGGACCTGCTATGGCTACACCTTC.

This clone occurred a few times. V and J are TRBV28 and TRBJ1-5, with D hard to call. Trimming left V 3 bases short and J 2 bases short, with 14 bases between. The CDR3 has 16 residues. Per the germline V gene, CDR1 is MDHEN and CDR2 is SYDVKM. The CDR3 DNA reads TGTGCCAGCAGTTTCCTGGACCGGGCTGGCAATCAGCCCCAGCATTTT. Translated, it gives CASSFLDRAGNQPQHF.

This chain uses TRBV5-1 with TRBJ2-2; D unclear. CDR1 SGHRS and CDR2 YFSETQ come from the germline V gene. The V gene lost 4 bases and the J gene lost 0 bases, with 7 bases spanning the gap. This CDR3 contains 14 residues. The CDR3 nucleotides are TGCGCCAGCAGCGTTGCTACGAACACCGGGGAGCTGTTTTTT. Its translation is CASSVATNTGELFF.

This CDR3 reads CASSFGPAGDEQYF. The CDR3, as DNA: TGTGCCAGCAGCTTCGGACCAGCGGGGGACGAGCAGTACTTC. The genes are TRBV7-2 and TRBJ2-7; 8 nucleotides line up with TRBD2. Looked up from germline, CDR1 is SGHTA and CDR2 is FQGNSA. The CDR3 has 14 amino acids. Trimming at V came to 3 bases and at J to 5 bases, leaving 6 bases not matched to a gene.

V usage is TRBV6-5 and J usage is TRBJ2-7, with D unclear. Per germline, CDR1 MNHEY and CDR2 SVGAGI. The CDR3 runs 13 residues. Trimming pared 0 bases from V and 3 bases from J, leaving 6 bases between. The CDR3 sequence is CASSYSKDYEQYF. DNA of the CDR3: TGTGCCAGCAGTTACTCGAAGGACTACGAGCAGTACTTC.

The chain recombines TRBV6-5 with TRBJ2-7; 9 bases line up with TRBD2. Trimming took 6 bases from V and 2 from J; bases not matched to a gene: 8. This CDR3 has 15 residues. Germline CDR1 is MNHEY and CDR2 is SVGAGI. CDR3 sequence reads: CASSYTAGGAYEQYF. The CDR3 DNA follows: TGTGCCAGCAGCTATACGGCGGGGGGGGCCTACGAGCAGTACTTC.

The rearrangement joins TRBV5-4 to TRBJ2-3, with 8 bases that match TRBD2. Germline CDR1 is SGHNT and CDR2 is YYREEE (reference sequence). V lost 4 bases to trimming and J lost 6 bases; unmatched junction nucleotides: 16. The CDR3 spans 17 residues. The CDR3 nucleotides read TGTGCCAGCAGCCTGTCCGGGGGGGCGGGAGCACAGGATACGCAGTATTTT. Residues: CASSLSGGAGAQDTQYF.

V and J are TRBV28 and TRBJ2-7, with D possibly TRBD2 on 6 matching bases. Germline CDR1 MDHEN, CDR2 SYDVKM. Trimming left V 3 bases short and J 4 bases short, with 13 bases between. The CDR3 is 14 residues long. CDR3 sequence reads: CASSFPGVTYEQYF. In DNA form, the CDR3 reads TGTGCCAGCAGTTTCCCGGGAGTGACTTACGAGCAGTACTTC. Using reference TRBV28 and TRBJ2-7 for the parts outside the CDR3, the full variable domain is DVKVTQSSRYLVKRTGEKVFLECVQDMDHENMFWYRQDPGLGLRLIYFSYDVKMKEKGDIPEGYSVSREKKERFSLILESASTNQTSMYLCASSFPGVTYEQYFGPGTRLTVT.

This clone was seen once. This rearrangement joins TRBV7-2 to TRBJ2-2, with D possibly being TRBD2 (5 bases). V dropped 5 bases and J dropped 2 bases, with 12 bases sitting between them. The CDR3 totals 15 residues. The V gene's germline CDR1 is SGHTA and CDR2 FQGNSA. This chain's CDR3 is CASSPDLLNTGELFF. The CDR3 region has the DNA TGTGCCAGCAGCCCGGACTTACTAAACACCGGGGAGCTGTTTTTT.

This clone was detected only once. The V call is TRBV4-1, the J call TRBJ2-5; 9 positions agree with TRBD1. CDR1 is MGHRA, CDR2 YSYEKL, per germline. V gave up 2 bases and J gave up 4 bases; unmatched junction bases: 5. The CDR3 length is 15 residues. CDR3 sequence (DNA): TGCGCCAGCAGCCAATTTACAGGGGGCCGAGAGACCCAGTACTTC. Translated, it gives CASSQFTGGRETQYF.

This clone was observed a single time. Here the CDR3 DNA reads TGTGCCAGCACCGGAGGGACATTTGGTGGCTACACCTTC. Translated, it gives CASTGGTFGGYTF. V gene TRBV6-5 combines with J gene TRBJ1-2; D is possibly TRBD1 (6 bases). V lost 7 bases and J lost 7, with 16 bases in between. Germline V gives CDR1 MNHEY, CDR2 SVGAGI. The CDR3 length is 13 residues.

The CDR3 bases are TGTGCCAGCAGCCAAGGACTAGTAGGAGCAAACTACGAGCAGTACTTC. This sequence encodes CASSQGLVGANYEQYF. The chain uses TRBV4-2 and TRBJ2-7; D might be TRBD2 (6 bases). Germline assignment: CDR1 LGHNA and CDR2 YNFKEQ. The CDR3 sequence is 16 residues long. V lost 1 base and J 3 bases, leaving 16 bases between the germline ends.

This chain uses TRBV2 with TRBJ1-5, with D possibly being TRBD1 (5 bases). The CDR3 totals 14 residues. Trimming pared 4 bases from V and 9 bases from J, leaving 16 bases between. Looked up from germline, CDR1 is SNHLY and CDR2 is FYNNEI. CDR3 coding DNA: TGTGCCAGCAGTGTTTGGGACGCCGGGGGGCCCCAGCATTTT. Translated, it gives CASSVWDAGGPQHF.

The chain recombines TRBV2 with TRBJ2-2, with unresolved D. In germline, CDR1 is SNHLY, CDR2 FYNNEI. The ends were cut back, 7 bases at V and 5 bases at J, with 11 bases in the middle. This CDR3 comprises 13 residues. The CDR3 here is CASNQPETGELFF. CDR3 DNA: TGTGCCAGCAATCAGCCTGAGACCGGGGAGCTGTTTTTT.

Written as DNA, the CDR3 is TGTGCCAGCAGTTTACCGGGACTAGCGGGAGGACAAAGTGAGCAGTTCTTC. It yields the protein CASSLPGLAGGQSEQFF. The chain has TRBV27 and TRBJ2-1; 15 bases agree with TRBD2. Germline V CDR1 and CDR2: MNHEY, SMNVEV (reference sequence). The CDR3 consists of 17 residues. The ends lost 2 bases at V and 9 bases at J; junction bases unmatched: 8.

The rearrangement links TRBV6-1 to TRBJ1-5; D uncertain. The V gene's germline CDR1 is MNHNS and CDR2 SASEGT. The V end was cut by 6 bases, the J end by 6 bases, with 12 bases between. There are 13 residues in the CDR3. For the CDR3, the DNA is TGTGCCAGCAGCCGCAGTCGGAGTCAGCCCCAGCATTTT. Encoded protein: CASSRSRSQPQHF.

The chain uses TRBV18 and TRBJ2-7; D gene ambiguous. Germline values: CDR1 KGHSH, CDR2 LQKENI. This CDR3 has 16 residues. Trimming cost V 0 bases and J 1 base, with 13 bases left between them. The CDR3 sequence: CASSPPGKSLSYEQYF. The CDR3 bases are TGTGCCAGCTCACCACCAGGCAAGTCCCTTTCCTACGAGCAGTACTTC.

The CDR3 DNA reads as TGTGCCAGCAGCTTAGCAGGCCGTCGGGGTCGGGGCTACACCTTC. Translating gives CASSLAGRRGRGYTF. The chain carries TRBV7-9 and TRBJ1-2; D unresolved. CDR1 SEHNR and CDR2 FQNEAQ come from the germline V gene (reference sequence). CDR3 size: 15 residues. V was trimmed by 0 bases and J by 8 bases, leaving 16 bases between them. The variable domain in full, completed from reference TRBV7-9 and TRBJ1-2, reads DTGVSQNPRHKITKRGQNVTFRCDPISEHNRLYWYRQTLGQGPEFLTYFQNEAQLEKSRLLSDRFSAERPKGSFSTLEIQRTEQGDSAMYLCASSLAGRRGRGYTFGSGTRLTVV.

This rearrangement joins TRBV7-3 to TRBJ1-1; the D gene is possibly TRBD1 (6 bases). The CDR3 runs 14 residues. In germline, CDR1 is SGHTA, CDR2 FQGTGA. V lost 3 bases and J 7 bases, leaving 15 bases between the germline ends. This CDR3 reads CASSLGPSRGEAFF. The CDR3 DNA sequence: TGTGCCAGCAGCTTGGGCCCTTCCAGGGGTGAAGCTTTCTTT.